These 32 T cell receptor beta chains came from one sample sequenced in a study of cytomegalovirus exposure and HLA in healthy donors. PCR primers comprised 60 Vbeta and 13 Jbeta primers. Libraries were prepared by immunoSEQ multiplex PCR; TCRdb keeps only in-frame clonotypes and omits some of them. The sample consists of roughly 120,000 clones, more than 80% of them appearing once. Sequencing was done on a sample of PBMCs. The receptor set was obtained from a man aged 30-40 years in good health and CMV-seronegative.

This clone was found a few times. CDR3 nucleotides: TGCGCCAGCAGCCAACCCCCGGGACTCCGGGGCAATCAGCCCCAGCATTTT. This encodes CASSQPPGLRGNQPQHF. V usage is TRBV4-1 and J usage is TRBJ1-5, with TRBD1 as a possible D gene (5 bases). The V gene lost 2 bases and the J gene lost 2 bases, with 16 bases spanning the gap. The germline V gene encodes CDR1 MGHRA and CDR2 YSYEKL. This CDR3 comprises 17 residues.

The chain combines TRBV9 with TRBJ2-3; 8 bases are shared with TRBD2. The germline CDR1 and CDR2 sequences are SGDLS and YYNGEE. J lost 2 bases, V lost 0 bases, and 8 bases had no gene match. CDR3 size: 17 residues. Here the CDR3 reads CASSVVIRGGPTDTQYF. DNA of the CDR3: TGTGCCAGCAGCGTAGTTATTCGGGGGGGGCCCACAGATACGCAGTATTTT.

The chain employs TRBV9 and TRBJ1-2, with a tentative D call TRBD1 (6 bases). This CDR3 is built from 15 residues. The V gene lost 3 bases and the J gene lost 0 bases, with 12 bases spanning the gap. Germline V gives CDR1 SGDLS, CDR2 YYNGEE. CDR3: CASSARQEPNYGYTF. In nucleotides, the CDR3 is TGTGCCAGCAGCGCCCGACAGGAACCTAACTATGGCTACACCTTC.

The chain combines TRBV2 with TRBJ1-2, with TRBD1 matching over 7 bases. CDR3 length: 13 amino acids. Looked up from germline, CDR1 is SNHLY and CDR2 is FYNNEI. The junction had 7 bases not matched to a gene; V was cut back by 6 bases and J by 6 bases. CDR3 DNA sequence: TGTGCCAGCAGAATAGGGGGCGCGGATGGCTACACCTTC. Translation: CASRIGGADGYTF.

This chain links TRBV5-1 with TRBJ1-5; no clear D. From germline, CDR1 is SGHRS and CDR2 YFSETQ. The CDR3 length is 13 residues. V shed 1 base and J shed 5 bases, with 7 bases lying between them. The CDR3 loop reads CASSLSDDQPQHF. CDR3 DNA: TGCGCCAGCAGCTTGAGCGACGATCAGCCCCAGCATTTT.

J is TRBJ1-5 and V is TRBV10-3, with a possible D match to TRBD1 (5 bases). The CDR3 has 15 residues. Looked up from germline, CDR1 is ENHRY and CDR2 is SYGVKD. Trimming pared 0 bases from V and 4 bases from J, leaving 10 bases between. The CDR3 DNA reads TGTGCCATCAGTGAGTCCAGTACAGGAAATCAGCCCCAGCATTTT. Amino acids: CAISESSTGNQPQHF.

As for this clone: The junction and the germline gene differ at one end; a read error may be behind it. The genes are TRBV7-7 and TRBJ2-5, with D possibly TRBD2 on 5 matching bases. CDR1 is SSHAT, CDR2 FNYEAQ, per germline (reference sequence). This CDR3 spans 15 amino acids. The CDR3 loop reads CASSLTPGFAETQYF. DNA for the CDR3: TGTGCTAGCAGCTTAACCCCGGGATTCGCGGAGACCCAGTACTTC.

The gene calls are TRBV28 and TRBJ2-7; TRBD1 aligns across 7 bases. Germline assignment: CDR1 MDHEN and CDR2 SYDVKM. The trim removed 1 base at V and 4 bases at J, leaving 10 bases unmatched. The CDR3 loop spans 16 amino acids. The CDR3: CASSLFGDSIGYEQYF. For the CDR3, the DNA is TGTGCCAGCAGTTTATTTGGGGACAGCATCGGGTACGAGCAGTACTTC.

The rearrangement uses TRBV5-6 and TRBJ2-1; the D gene is possibly TRBD1 (6 bases). Per germline, CDR1 SGHDT and CDR2 YYEEEE. The length of the CDR3 is 16 residues. V was shortened by 4 bases and J by 0 bases, with 14 bases between the two germline ends. DNA of the CDR3: TGTGCCAGCAGCCATCTAAGGACAGACTCCTACAATGAGCAGTTCTTC. Amino acid sequence: CASSHLRTDSYNEQFF.

This chain joins TRBV5-1 and TRBJ1-1; D might be TRBD1 (6 bases). CDR1 SGHRS and CDR2 YFSETQ come from the germline V gene. This CDR3 region has 16 residues. V lost 7 bases and J 6 bases, leaving 25 bases between the germline ends. CDR3 DNA sequence: TGCGCCAGCGGAGAGGGCAGGGGTGGGAGGGACTCTGAAGCTTTCTTT. Translating gives CASGEGRGGRDSEAFF.

This chain joins TRBV5-8 and TRBJ2-2, with 8 bases that match TRBD2. CDR3 length: 16 amino acids. Germline CDR1 and CDR2: SGHTS and YDEGEE. After removal of 1 base from V and 4 bases from J, the junction contained 6 bases not matched to a gene. The CDR3 loop is CASSLPPGGGTGELFF. CDR3 bases: TGTGCCAGCAGCTTGCCCCCCGGGGGGGGCACCGGGGAGCTGTTTTTT.

V usage is TRBV28 and J usage is TRBJ2-7; the D gene is possibly TRBD1 (7 bases). The V and J ends lost 8 bases and 2 bases respectively, with 10 bases between them. The CDR3 spans 12 residues. The germline V gene has CDR1 MDHEN and CDR2 SYDVKM. The CDR3 DNA is TGTGCCAGCGCGGGACAGCCCTACGAGCAGTACTTC. Encoded protein: CASAGQPYEQYF.

This clone appeared a few times. CDR3 residues: CASSVNRGSGLYGYTF. In DNA form, the CDR3 reads TGTGCCAGCAGCGTCAACAGGGGATCCGGTCTCTATGGCTACACCTTC. V usage is TRBV7-9 and J usage is TRBJ1-2, with 7 bases lining up with TRBD1. The V segment lost 5 bases and the J segment 4 bases; nucleotides outside the gene matches: 13. This CDR3 is built from 16 residues. The germline V gene encodes CDR1 SEHNR and CDR2 FQNEAQ (reference sequence).

Regarding this clone: One end of the junction fails to match germline, which may point to a read error. The chain carries TRBV4-3 and TRBJ1-2; D perhaps matches TRBD1 (5 bases). The CDR3 contains 15 residues. Germline values: CDR1 LGHNA, CDR2 YSLEER. The CDR3 nucleotides read TGCGCCAGCAGCCAAGATCAGAGGGGAGGCTATGGCTACCCCTTC. Protein product: CASSQDQRGGYGYPF.

The chain is built from TRBV29-1 and TRBJ2-2, with TRBD1 matching over 9 bases. The germline gives CDR1 SQVTM, CDR2 ANQGSEA. V was clipped by 5 bases and J by 0 bases; unmatched bases: 7. The CDR3 contains 16 residues. The CDR3 protein is CSVTPRDRANTGELFF. Here the CDR3 DNA reads TGCAGCGTTACACCGCGGGACAGGGCGAACACCGGGGAGCTGTTTTTT.

The chain employs TRBV6-1 and TRBJ1-2; D remains unclear. Looked up from germline, CDR1 is MNHNS and CDR2 is SASEGT. V was trimmed by 11 bases and J by 7 bases, leaving 26 bases between them. The CDR3 runs 15 residues. This chain's CDR3 is CASYGSRRLGGGYTF. The CDR3 coding sequence is TGTGCCTCCTACGGAAGTAGGCGCTTAGGCGGTGGCTACACCTTC.

This clone came up once. The V gene is TRBV2, the J gene TRBJ1-1, with D unresolved. V shed 4 bases and J shed 3 bases, with 9 bases lying between them. The CDR3 covers 13 residues. CDR1 is SNHLY and CDR2 is FYNNEI in the germline V gene. The CDR3: CASSGGWDTEAFF. The CDR3 nucleotides are TGTGCCAGCAGTGGAGGTTGGGACACTGAAGCTTTCTTT.

The chain combines TRBV27 with TRBJ2-5; 9 nucleotides agree with TRBD1. The closer fit of TRBJ2-7 to the DNA end suggests the J call may be wrong. Germline V gene lookup returns CDR1 MNHEY and CDR2 SMNVEV (reference sequence). CDR3 size: 15 residues. The DNA for the CDR3 is TGTGCCAGCAGTTTGTCGGGACAGGGTCTCGGCGAGCAGTACTTC. Its protein is CASSLSGQGLGEQYF.

This clone is a singleton in its sample. The gene calls are TRBV15 and TRBJ2-7; TRBD1 agrees at 9 bases. V gave up 5 bases and J gave up 0 bases; unmatched junction bases: 17. From germline, CDR1 is LNHNV and CDR2 YYDKDF (reference sequence). This CDR3 contains 19 residues. As DNA, the CDR3 is TGTGCCACCAGCCGTATGGGACAGGGTGTGGGGGACAGCTCCTACGAGCAGTACTTC. This codes for CATSRMGQGVGDSSYEQYF.

This chain links TRBV7-6 with TRBJ2-3; no clear D gene. Germline CDR1 is SGHVS and CDR2 is FNYEAQ. V gave up 4 bases and J gave up 6 bases, with 8 bases separating them. The CDR3 totals 12 residues. CDR3 in amino acids: CASSSPRDTQYF. CDR3 bases: TGTGCCAGCAGCTCCCCGCGGGATACGCAGTATTTT.

The chain carries TRBV7-9 and TRBJ2-1; the match to TRBD2 covers 11 bases. The CDR3 extends over 13 amino acids. Germline V CDR1 and CDR2: SEHNR, FQNEAQ (reference sequence). V shed 8 bases, J shed 9 bases, and the junction held 6 bases outside the gene matches. The CDR3 region has the DNA TGTGCCAGCGGGCTAGCGGGAGGAGGTGAGCAGTTCTTC. Protein product: CASGLAGGGEQFF.

The chain couples TRBV6-4 to TRBJ2-5; D is undetermined. With 3 bases removed from V and 9 bases from J, the gap between germline ends came to 17 bases. Germline CDR1 and CDR2: MRHNA and SNTAGT. CDR3 size: 14 residues. The CDR3 is CASSEGFSHSPQYF. The CDR3 nucleotides are TGTGCCAGCAGTGAGGGTTTTAGCCACTCGCCCCAGTACTTC.

This chain uses TRBV10-2 with TRBJ2-5; TRBD1 might be the D (6 bases). The germline V gene has CDR1 WSHSY and CDR2 SAAADI. V lost 0 bases and J 10 bases, leaving 12 bases between the germline ends. This CDR3 is 13 amino acids long. CDR3 nucleotide sequence: TGCGCCAGCAGTGAGTCGATGGACAGAAACCAGTACTTC. Translation: CASSESMDRNQYF.

The V gene is TRBV6-4, the J gene TRBJ1-5; 11 nucleotides agree with TRBD1. Germline loops: CDR1 MRHNA, CDR2 SNTAGT. J lost 4 bases, V lost 6 bases, and 11 bases had no gene match. CDR3 length: 17 residues. The CDR3 sequence: CASRTGQGASDNQPQHF. The CDR3 DNA follows: TGTGCCAGCAGGACCGGACAGGGGGCAAGTGATAATCAGCCCCAGCATTTT.

The V and J genes are TRBV30 and TRBJ1-5; maybe TRBD1 (5 bases). Germline CDR1 is GTSNPN and CDR2 is SVGIG (reference sequence). CDR3 length equals 13 residues. Trimming removed 1 base from V and 6 bases from J, with 10 bases in between. The CDR3 DNA reads as TGTGCCTGGAGTGCGGGGGATGCTCAGCCCCAGCATTTT. Translating it yields CAWSAGDAQPQHF.

V usage is TRBV6-6 and J usage is TRBJ1-2; D call uncertain. The CDR3 contains 16 residues. From germline, CDR1 is MNHNY and CDR2 SVGAGI (reference sequence). V was shortened by 7 bases and J by 2 bases, with 20 bases between the two germline ends. The CDR3 here is CASTQLSTILNYGYTF. CDR3 sequence (DNA): TGTGCCAGCACCCAACTTTCTACCATTCTAAACTATGGCTACACCTTC.

The CDR3 is CAWGNTGPEQYF. The CDR3 DNA follows: TGTGCCTGGGGGAACACAGGGCCCGAGCAGTACTTC. The V gene is TRBV30, the J gene TRBJ2-7; the D gene is possibly TRBD1 (6 bases). V was shortened by 5 bases and J by 6 bases, with 14 bases between the two germline ends. The CDR3 totals 12 residues. The germline gives CDR1 GTSNPN, CDR2 SVGIG (reference sequence).

In DNA, the CDR3 is TGTGCCAGCAGGGGGGAGATAGGGGGCGGTGAAAAACTGTTTTTT. Translated, it gives CASRGEIGGGEKLFF. The chain combines TRBV6-1 with TRBJ1-4, with 7 bases lining up with TRBD1. CDR3 length: 15 residues. V shed 6 bases and J 7 bases; nucleotides not matched to a gene: 11. CDR1 is MNHNS and CDR2 is SASEGT in the germline V gene.

This chain joins TRBV5-4 and TRBJ2-3; 13 bases agree with TRBD2. This CDR3 has 19 residues. V gave up 3 bases and J gave up 1 base; unmatched junction bases: 11. Germline V CDR1 and CDR2: SGHNT, YYREEE (reference sequence). CDR3 amino acids: CASSYRGLAGIIRTDTQYF. CDR3 bases: TGTGCCAGCAGCTACCGGGGACTAGCGGGAATTATCCGCACAGATACGCAGTATTTT.

The chain has TRBV19 and TRBJ1-1; 7 nucleotides agree with TRBD1. The CDR3 is made up of 13 amino acids. Germline V CDR1 and CDR2: LNHDA, SQIVND (reference sequence). V lost 4 bases and J lost 6; bases outside the gene matches: 5. This CDR3 reads CASSKGGASEAFF. CDR3 sequence (DNA): TGTGCCAGTAGTAAAGGGGGCGCGTCTGAAGCTTTCTTT.

Comment on this clone: A read error may produce the germline difference seen at one junction end. The V gene is TRBV7-8, the J gene TRBJ2-7; D perhaps matches TRBD2 (5 bases). In germline, CDR1 is SGHVS, CDR2 FQNEAQ. The CDR3 length is 16 residues. The CDR3 region is CAGSLDLDLAAYEQYF. The CDR3 DNA follows: TGTGCCGGCAGCTTAGACCTGGACTTAGCAGCCTACGAGCAGTACTTC.

Turning to this clone: Additional DNA sequences in this sample encode the identical CDR3. The rearrangement uses TRBV27 and TRBJ2-7; 7 bases map to TRBD1. The V segment lost 2 bases and the J segment 2 bases; nucleotides outside the gene matches: 3. Germline V gene sequence: CDR1 MNHEY, CDR2 SMNVEV (reference sequence). This CDR3 contains 14 residues. The CDR3 is CASSLGTATYEQYF. Written as DNA, the CDR3 is TGTGCCAGCAGTTTAGGGACAGCCACCTACGAGCAGTACTTC.